The 3 T cell receptor beta chains in this list originate from one sample, sequenced in a study of T cell responses to AZD1222 COVID-19 vaccine. The repertoire was sequenced with immunoSEQ multiplex PCR; TCRdb's copy has only in-frame clones and lacks some. The sample lists approximately 80,000 clones; approximately 90% were seen once. The starting material was peripheral blood, obtained on day 0 of AZD1222 vaccination. These receptors were taken from an adult in good health.

The chain uses TRBV3-1 (or the pseudogene TRBV3-2) and TRBJ2-1, with 12 positions matching TRBD2. Losses at the gene ends were 4 bases for V and 3 bases for J; bases not matched to a gene: 4. From germline, CDR1 is LGHDT and CDR2 YNNKEL (reference sequence). There are 16 residues in the CDR3. CDR3 sequence reads: CASSPSTSGGYNEQFF. The CDR3 nucleotides are TGTGCCAGCAGCCCCTCGACTAGCGGGGGCTACAATGAGCAGTTCTTC.

V usage is TRBV19 and J usage is TRBJ2-7; 8 positions agree with TRBD2. The CDR3 sequence is 14 residues long. From germline, CDR1 is LNHDA and CDR2 SQIVND (reference sequence). Trimming at V came to 3 bases and at J to 3 bases, leaving 4 bases not matched to a gene. This CDR3 reads CASSMSGGSYEQYF. The CDR3 bases are TGTGCCAGTAGTATGAGCGGGGGTAGCTACGAGCAGTACTTC.

The chain combines TRBV5-1 with TRBJ1-1, with 9 bases matching TRBD1. Germline values: CDR1 SGHRS, CDR2 YFSETQ. The CDR3 loop spans 16 amino acids. V was pared by 4 bases and J by 8 bases, with 15 bases of the junction left unmatched. CDR3 protein: CASSATLRDRVFEAFF. In DNA, the CDR3 is TGCGCCAGCAGCGCTACGCTCCGGGACAGGGTTTTCGAAGCTTTCTTT.